One T cell receptor beta chain is described in this entry. Produced via immunoSEQ multiplex PCR; TCRdb's table is partial and in-frame only. Of about 86,000 clones listed, roughly 89% are singletons. Trimming shortened V by 3 bases and J by 4 bases, and 4 bases separated the two germline ends. The germline V gene has CDR1 GTSNPN and CDR2 SVGIG (reference sequence). The CDR3 is made up of 11 amino acids. The data are from a study of blood T cell repertoires in COVID-19. The receptor comes from a woman in her 50s with acute COVID-19. The chain carries TRBV30 and TRBJ2-1, with D unclear. Sequencing was performed on PBMCs or T cells enriched from blood (not recorded which). CDR3 coding DNA: TGTGCCTGGAGCGGTTACAATGAGCAGTTCTTC. Its protein product is CAWSGYNEQFF.